This is a list of T cell receptor beta chains from one sample in a study of blood T cell repertoires in COVID-19. Sequencing used immunoSEQ multiplex PCR; TCRdb keeps in-frame clones, though not all of them. The sample holds around 150,000 clones, approximately 80% seen once. Material: PBMCs or T cells enriched from blood (not recorded which). Receptors were obtained from a man in his fifties who had recovered from COVID-19. Each CDR3 is given with its conserved first and last residue. A D gene is named only where the DNA matches it firmly. Size tells how often a clone was seen (once, few, many) or the class of an expanded clone, and some rows leave it out.

V,D,size,length,J,DNA,CDR3
TRBV12-3/TRBV12-4,TRBD1,.,13,TRBJ1-2,TGTGCCAGCACCATCGGCAGGGGGAACGGCTACACCTTC,CASTIGRGNGYTF
TRBV28,TRBD1,.,13,TRBJ2-7,TGTGCCAGCCGACAGGGGTGGTTCGACGAGCAGTACTTC,CASRQGWFDEQYF
TRBV4-2,TRBD2,.,15,TRBJ2-7,TGTGCCAGCAGCCAAGAGGTAGCGGGAGCCTACGAGCAGTACTTC,CASSQEVAGAYEQYF
TRBV4-2,.,few,16,TRBJ1-1,TGTGCCAGCAGCCAAGAGGGTAGAGGTTGGAACACTGAAGCTTTCTTT,CASSQEGRGWNTEAFF
TRBV19,.,.,18,TRBJ2-7,TGTGCCAGTAGTATAGGAGGAGCGGACGGATTGCTCTCCTACGAGCAGTACTTC,CASSIGGADGLLSYEQYF
TRBV24-1,TRBD2,.,15,TRBJ2-1,TGTGCCACCAGTGACCAGCGGGAGGGCCGTTATGAGCAGTTCTTC,CATSDQREGRYEQFF
TRBV10-3,TRBD1,.,15,TRBJ1-1,TGTGCCATCAGTGAGAGGACAGGCCTAGACGCTGAAGCTTTCTTT,CAISERTGLDAEAFF
TRBV5-1,TRBD2,.,15,TRBJ2-1,TGCGCCAGCAGCTTGGAAGTAGCGGGAGTAAATGAGCAGTTCTTC,CASSLEVAGVNEQFF
TRBV29-1,.,.,15,TRBJ1-5,TGCAGCGTTGGGGGGGGTTTAGAGAGCAATCAGCCCCAGCATTTT,CSVGGGLESNQPQHF
TRBV5-1,.,.,13,TRBJ1-1,TGCGCCAGCACGCTCGCAGGGAACACTGAAGCTTTCTTT,CASTLAGNTEAFF
TRBV6-5,.,.,13,TRBJ1-2,TGTGCCGCCCGGCGGGGGATTAACTATGGCTACACCTTC,CAARRGINYGYTF
TRBV2,.,few,15,TRBJ2-7,TGTGCCAGCAGTACCCCGGAGCGGTGGACCTACGAGCAGTACTTC,CASSTPERWTYEQYF
TRBV6-1,.,.,15,TRBJ1-1,TGTGCCAGCAGTGAATATAGGACAACCAACACTGAAGCTTTCTTT,CASSEYRTTNTEAFF
TRBV7-3,.,.,13,TRBJ2-5,TGTGCCAGCAGCTTTAGTTCTCGTGAGACCCAGTACTTC,CASSFSSRETQYF
TRBV28,.,.,16,TRBJ1-1,TGTGCCAGCAGTTCCCCCCCACAGGGTAAGGACACTGAAGCTTTCTTT,CASSSPPQGKDTEAFF
TRBV18,.,.,14,TRBJ2-7,TGTGCCAGCTCACCAAGGGGTCGTGCCTACGAGCAGTACTTC,CASSPRGRAYEQYF